This T cell receptor beta chain was captured by sequencing in a study of OX40 agonist ivuxolimab in advanced cancers. Across the study: Enrollees could have had prior anti-PD-1, anti-PD-L1 or anti-CTLA-4 therapy, which under 50% had received. Whole-study results and caveats: Partial responders dosed at 0.1-3.0 mg/kg displayed clonal expansion ranking among the lowest. Among some nonresponders, normalized T-cell clonal expansion was also low.

Data came from immunoSEQ multiplex PCR; TCRdb stores just in-frame clones and leaves some out. Of 65,000 to 95,000 clones detected, 87% appear once; the ten largest clones hold 6.2%. Note on this clone: Its antigen is not known.

V gave up 0 bases and J gave up 4 bases, with 7 bases separating them. The CDR3 spans 13 residues. Germline CDR1 SGHRS, CDR2 YFSETQ. Specimen: CD4+ or CD8+ T cells sorted from blood, collected in a trial of the OX40 agonist ivuxolimab. The chain uses TRBV5-1 and TRBJ1-1; D is uncertain. The clonotype comes from an adult with an advanced solid tumor such as melanoma, head and neck, liver or kidney cancer. The CDR3 DNA is TGCGCCAGCAGCTTGGAGGGTACCACTGAAGCTTTCTTT. This codes for CASSLEGTTEAFF.